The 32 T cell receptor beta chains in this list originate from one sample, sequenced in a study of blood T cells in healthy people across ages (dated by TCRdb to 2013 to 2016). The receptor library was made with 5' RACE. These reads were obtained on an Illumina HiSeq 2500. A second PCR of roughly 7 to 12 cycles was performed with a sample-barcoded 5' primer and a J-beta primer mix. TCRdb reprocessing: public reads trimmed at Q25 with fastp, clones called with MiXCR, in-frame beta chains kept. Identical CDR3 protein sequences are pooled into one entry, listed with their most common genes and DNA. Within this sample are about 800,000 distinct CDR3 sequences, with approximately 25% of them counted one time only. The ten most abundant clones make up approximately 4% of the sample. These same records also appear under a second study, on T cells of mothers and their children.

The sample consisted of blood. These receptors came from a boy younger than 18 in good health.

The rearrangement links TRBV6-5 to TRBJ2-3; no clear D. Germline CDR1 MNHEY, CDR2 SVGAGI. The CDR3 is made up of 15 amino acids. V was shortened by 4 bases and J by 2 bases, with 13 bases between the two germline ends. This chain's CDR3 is CASSSLPPNTDTQYF. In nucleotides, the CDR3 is TGTGCCAGCAGTTCTCTCCCACCCAACACAGATACGCAGTATTTT.

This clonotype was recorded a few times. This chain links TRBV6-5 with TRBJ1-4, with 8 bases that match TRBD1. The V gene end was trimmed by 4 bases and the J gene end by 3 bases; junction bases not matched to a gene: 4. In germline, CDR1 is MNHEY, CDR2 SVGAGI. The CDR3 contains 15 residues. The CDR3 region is CASSFLGQANEKLFF. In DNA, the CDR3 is TGTGCCAGCAGTTTCTTGGGACAGGCTAATGAAAAACTGTTTTTT.

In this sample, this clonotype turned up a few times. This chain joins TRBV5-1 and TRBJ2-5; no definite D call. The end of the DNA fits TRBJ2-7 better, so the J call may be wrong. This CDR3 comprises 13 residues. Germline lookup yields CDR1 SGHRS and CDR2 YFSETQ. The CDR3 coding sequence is TGCGCCAGCAGCACCGCGTCGAGCTACGAGCAGTACTTC. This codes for CASSTASSYEQYF.

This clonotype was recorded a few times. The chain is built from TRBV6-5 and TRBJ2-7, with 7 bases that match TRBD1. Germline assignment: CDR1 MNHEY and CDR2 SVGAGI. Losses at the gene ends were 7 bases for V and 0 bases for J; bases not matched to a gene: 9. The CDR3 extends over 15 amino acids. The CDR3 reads CASKVGTASSYEQYF. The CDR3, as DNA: TGTGCCAGCAAGGTAGGGACAGCAAGCTCCTACGAGCAGTACTTC.

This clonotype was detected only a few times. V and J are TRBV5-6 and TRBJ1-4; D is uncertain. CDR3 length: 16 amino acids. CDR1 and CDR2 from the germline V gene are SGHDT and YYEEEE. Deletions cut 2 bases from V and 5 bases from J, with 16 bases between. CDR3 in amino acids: CASSLSRGNTNEKLFF. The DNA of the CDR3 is TGTGCCAGCAGCTTAAGTCGGGGAAACACAAATGAAAAACTGTTTTTT. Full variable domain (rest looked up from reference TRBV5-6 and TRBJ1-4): DAGVTQSPTHLIKTRGQQVTLRCSPKSGHDTVSWYQQALGQGPQFIFQYYEEEERQRGNFPDRFSGHQFPNYSSELNVNALLLGDSALYLCASSLSRGNTNEKLFFGSGTQLSVL.

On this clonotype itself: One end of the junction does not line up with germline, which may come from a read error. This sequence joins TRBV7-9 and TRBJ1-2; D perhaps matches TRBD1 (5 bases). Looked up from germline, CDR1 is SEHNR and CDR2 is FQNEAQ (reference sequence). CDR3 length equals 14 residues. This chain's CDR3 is CASSSDSFNYGYTF. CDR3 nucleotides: TGTGCTAGCAGCTCAGACAGCTTTAACTATGGCTACACCTTC.

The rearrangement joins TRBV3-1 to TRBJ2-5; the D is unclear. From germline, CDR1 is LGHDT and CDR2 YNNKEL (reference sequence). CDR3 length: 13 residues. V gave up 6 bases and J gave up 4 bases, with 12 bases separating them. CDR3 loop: CASRPNFPETQYF. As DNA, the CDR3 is TGTGCCAGCAGGCCCAATTTTCCAGAGACCCAGTACTTC.

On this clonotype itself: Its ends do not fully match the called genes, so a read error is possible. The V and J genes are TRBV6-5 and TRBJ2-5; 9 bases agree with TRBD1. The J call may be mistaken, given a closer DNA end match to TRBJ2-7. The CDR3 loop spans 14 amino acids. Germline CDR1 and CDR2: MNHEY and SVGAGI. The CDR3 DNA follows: TGTGCCGGCAGTTGGGGACAGGGAGGTTACGAGCAGTACTTC. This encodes CAGSWGQGGYEQYF.

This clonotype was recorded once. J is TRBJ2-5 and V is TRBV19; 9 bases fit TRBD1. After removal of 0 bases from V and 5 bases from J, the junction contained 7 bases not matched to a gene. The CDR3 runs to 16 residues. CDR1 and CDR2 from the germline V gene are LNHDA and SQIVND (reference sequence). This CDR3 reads CASSIDPGQGTETQYF. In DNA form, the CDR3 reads TGTGCCAGTAGTATAGACCCGGGACAGGGTACGGAGACCCAGTACTTC.

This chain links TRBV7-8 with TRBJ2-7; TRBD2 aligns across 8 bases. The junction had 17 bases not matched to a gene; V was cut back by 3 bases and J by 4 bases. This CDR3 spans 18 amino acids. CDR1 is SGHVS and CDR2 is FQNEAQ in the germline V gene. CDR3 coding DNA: TGTGCCAGCAGCTTTCGGGACGCTCGGGTAGCGGGGTATTACGAGCAGTACTTC. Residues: CASSFRDARVAGYYEQYF.

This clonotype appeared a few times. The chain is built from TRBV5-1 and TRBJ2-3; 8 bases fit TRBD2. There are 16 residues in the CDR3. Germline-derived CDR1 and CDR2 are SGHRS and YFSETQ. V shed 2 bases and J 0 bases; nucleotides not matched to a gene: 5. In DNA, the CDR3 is TGCGCCAGCAGCTTCATAGCGGGAAGTAGCACAGATACGCAGTATTTT. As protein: CASSFIAGSSTDTQYF.

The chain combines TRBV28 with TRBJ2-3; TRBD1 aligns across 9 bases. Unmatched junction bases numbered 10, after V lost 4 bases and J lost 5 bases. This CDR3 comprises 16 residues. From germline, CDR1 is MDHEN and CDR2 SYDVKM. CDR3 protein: CASSSMGTGIGDTQYF. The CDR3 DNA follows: TGTGCCAGCAGTTCGATGGGGACAGGGATTGGAGATACGCAGTATTTT.

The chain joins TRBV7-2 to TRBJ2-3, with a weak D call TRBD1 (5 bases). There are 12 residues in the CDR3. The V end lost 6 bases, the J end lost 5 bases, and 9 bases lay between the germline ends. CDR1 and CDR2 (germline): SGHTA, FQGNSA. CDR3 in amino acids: CASRSQGDTQYF. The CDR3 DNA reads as TGTGCCAGCAGATCGCAGGGAGATACGCAGTATTTT.

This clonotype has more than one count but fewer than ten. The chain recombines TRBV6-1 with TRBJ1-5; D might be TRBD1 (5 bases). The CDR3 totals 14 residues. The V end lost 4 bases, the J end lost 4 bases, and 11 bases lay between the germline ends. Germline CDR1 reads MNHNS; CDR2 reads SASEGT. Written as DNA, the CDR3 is TGTGCCAGCAGTGGGGGGATAGGAAATCAGCCCCAGCATTTT. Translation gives CASSGGIGNQPQHF.

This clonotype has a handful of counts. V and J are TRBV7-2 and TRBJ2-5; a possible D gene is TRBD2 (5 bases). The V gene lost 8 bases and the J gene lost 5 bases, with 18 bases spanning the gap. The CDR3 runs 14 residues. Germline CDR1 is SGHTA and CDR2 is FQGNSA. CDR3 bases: TGTGCCAGCCTTGACTTGGCGGGTCCGGAGACCCAGTACTTC. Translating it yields CASLDLAGPETQYF.

The CDR3 is CSVAAVSTDTQHF. Here the CDR3 DNA reads TGCAGCGTTGCAGCAGTAAGCACAGATACGCAGCATTTT. This chain joins TRBV29-1 and TRBJ2-3; D gene uncertain. The J call may be incorrect, as the DNA end agrees better with TRBJ1-5. The CDR3 contains 13 residues. Germline CDR1 and CDR2: SQVTM and ANQGSEA.

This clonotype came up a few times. The CDR3 coding sequence is TGTGCCAGCAGCTCCTCCTCTAGAGGGGGCGAGCAGTACTTC. This codes for CASSSSSRGGEQYF. The chain carries TRBV11-2 and TRBJ2-7, with D possibly matching TRBD1 (6 bases). The CDR3 has 14 residues. V lost 4 bases and J lost 6, with 16 bases in between. Germline V gene lookup returns CDR1 SGHAT and CDR2 FQNNGV.

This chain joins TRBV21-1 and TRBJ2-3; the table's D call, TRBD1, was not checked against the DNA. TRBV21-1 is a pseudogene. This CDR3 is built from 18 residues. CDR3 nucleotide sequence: TGTGCCAGCAGCAAAGGGACTCGGGACCCCAACCCCACAGATACGCAGTATTTT. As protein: CASSKGTRDPNPTDTQYF.

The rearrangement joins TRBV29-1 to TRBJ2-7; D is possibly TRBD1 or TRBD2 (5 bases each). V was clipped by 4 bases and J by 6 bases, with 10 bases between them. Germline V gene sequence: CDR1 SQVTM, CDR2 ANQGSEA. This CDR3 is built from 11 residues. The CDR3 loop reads CSVAPGGEQYF. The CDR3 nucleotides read TGCAGCGTTGCGCCTGGGGGCGAGCAGTACTTC.

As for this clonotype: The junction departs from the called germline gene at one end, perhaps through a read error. CDR3 bases: TGCAGTGCTATCCTTCGGCTGCGTCAAGAGAACCAGTACTTC. The encoded protein is CSAILRLRQENQYF. The chain links TRBV20-1 to TRBJ2-5; D call uncertain. This CDR3 contains 14 residues. Germline V gene lookup returns CDR1 DFQATT and CDR2 SNEGSKA (reference sequence).

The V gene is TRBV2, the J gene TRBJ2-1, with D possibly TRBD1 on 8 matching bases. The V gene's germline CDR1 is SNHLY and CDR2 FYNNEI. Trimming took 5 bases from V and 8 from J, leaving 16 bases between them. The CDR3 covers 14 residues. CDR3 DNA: TGTGCCAGCAGTAGTTACAGGGGGGGCGATGAGCAGTTCTTC. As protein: CASSSYRGGDEQFF. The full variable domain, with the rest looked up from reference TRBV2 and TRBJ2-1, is EPEVTQTPSHQVTQMGQEVILRCVPISNHLYFYWYRQILGQKVEFLVSFYNNEISEKSEIFDDQFSVERPDGSNFTLKIRSTKLEDSAMYFCASSSYRGGDEQFFGPGTRLTVL.

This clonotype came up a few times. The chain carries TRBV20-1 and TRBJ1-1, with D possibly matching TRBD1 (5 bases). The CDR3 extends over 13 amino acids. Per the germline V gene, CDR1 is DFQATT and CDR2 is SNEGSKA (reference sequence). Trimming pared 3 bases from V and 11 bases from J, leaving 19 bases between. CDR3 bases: TGCAGTGCTAGGGGGGACTCCAACTATGGGGCTTTCTTT. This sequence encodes CSARGDSNYGAFF.

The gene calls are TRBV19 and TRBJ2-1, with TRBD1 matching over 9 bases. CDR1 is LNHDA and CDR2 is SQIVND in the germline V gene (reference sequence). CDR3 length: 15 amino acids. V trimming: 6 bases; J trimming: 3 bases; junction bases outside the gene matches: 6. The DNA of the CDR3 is TGTGCCAGTAGGGAGGACAGGGGCCTCTACAATGAGCAGTTCTTC. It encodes CASREDRGLYNEQFF.

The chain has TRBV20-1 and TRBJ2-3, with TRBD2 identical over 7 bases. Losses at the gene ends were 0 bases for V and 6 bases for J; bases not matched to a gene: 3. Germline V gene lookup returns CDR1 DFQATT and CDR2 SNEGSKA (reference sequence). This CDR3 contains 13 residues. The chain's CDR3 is CSARELAKDTQYF. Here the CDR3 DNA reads TGCAGTGCTAGAGAACTAGCGAAGGATACGCAGTATTTT.

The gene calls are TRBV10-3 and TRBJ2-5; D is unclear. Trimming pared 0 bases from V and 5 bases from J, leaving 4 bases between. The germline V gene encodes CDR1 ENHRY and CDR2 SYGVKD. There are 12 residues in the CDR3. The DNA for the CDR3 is TGTGCCATCAGTGAGTCGACTGAGACCCAGTACTTC. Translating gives CAISESTETQYF.

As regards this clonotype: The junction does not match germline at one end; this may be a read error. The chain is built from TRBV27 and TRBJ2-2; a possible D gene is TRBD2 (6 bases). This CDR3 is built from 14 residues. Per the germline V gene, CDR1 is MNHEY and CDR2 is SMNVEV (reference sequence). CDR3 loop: CASSFSTNTGGLFF. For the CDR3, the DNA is TGTGCCAGCAGTTTTTCGACGAACACCGGGGGGCTGTTTTTT.

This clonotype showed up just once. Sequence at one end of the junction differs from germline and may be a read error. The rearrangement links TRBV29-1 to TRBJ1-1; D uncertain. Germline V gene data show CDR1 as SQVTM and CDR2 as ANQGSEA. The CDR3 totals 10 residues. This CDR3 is CSVVIAEAFF. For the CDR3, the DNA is TGCAGCGTTGTTATTGCTGAAGCGTTCTTT.

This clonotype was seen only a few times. In DNA form, the CDR3 reads TGTGCCAGCACCTTCCTTGGGACTAGCCGTTTGGAGACCCAGTACTTC. Protein product: CASTFLGTSRLETQYF. The rearrangement uses TRBV7-2 and TRBJ2-5, with 9 nucleotides matching TRBD2. The ends lost 7 bases at V and 5 bases at J; junction bases unmatched: 14. The germline V gene has CDR1 SGHTA and CDR2 FQGNSA. The CDR3 contains 16 residues.

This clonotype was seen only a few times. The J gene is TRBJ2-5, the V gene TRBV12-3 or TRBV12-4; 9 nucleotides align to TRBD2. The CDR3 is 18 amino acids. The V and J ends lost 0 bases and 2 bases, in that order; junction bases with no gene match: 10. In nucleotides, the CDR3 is TGTGCCAGCAGTTTAGCTGGCGGGAGGGCCTCAGGGCAAGAGACCCAGTACTTC. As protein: CASSLAGGRASGQETQYF.

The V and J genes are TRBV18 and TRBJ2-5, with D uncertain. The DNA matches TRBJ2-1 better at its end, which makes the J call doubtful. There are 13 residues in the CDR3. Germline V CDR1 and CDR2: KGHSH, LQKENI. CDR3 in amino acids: CASSPQRLGGQFF. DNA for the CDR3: TGTGCCAGCTCACCACAAAGACTCGGCGGGCAGTTCTTC.

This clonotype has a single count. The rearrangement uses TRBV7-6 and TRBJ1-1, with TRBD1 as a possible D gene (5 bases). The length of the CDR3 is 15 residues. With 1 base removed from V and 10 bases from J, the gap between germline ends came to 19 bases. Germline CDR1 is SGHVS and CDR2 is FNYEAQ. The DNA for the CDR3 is TGTGCCAGCAGCTTAGTACCAGGGAACCCCTTGGGAGCTTTCTTT. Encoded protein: CASSLVPGNPLGAFF.

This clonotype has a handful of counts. CDR3 loop: CSVEDRDRGRTGELFF. The CDR3 bases are TGCAGCGTTGAAGATCGGGACAGGGGGCGAACCGGGGAGCTGTTTTTT. The gene calls are TRBV29-1 and TRBJ2-2; TRBD1 matches 12 bases. CDR1 is SQVTM and CDR2 is ANQGSEA in the germline V gene. The J segment lost 5 bases and the V segment lost 0 bases, leaving 4 bases of the junction unmatched. The CDR3 has 16 amino acids.